Listed below are T cell receptor beta chains from one sample, sequenced in a study of T cell changes during pregnancy in multiple sclerosis. Method: immunoSEQ multiplex PCR; TCRdb's copy keeps in-frame clones and lacks some. The sample has 15,000 or so clones, 95% to 96% seen once. The sample here was peripheral blood, taken in the third trimester of pregnancy. The receptor set was obtained from a female donor with multiple sclerosis, enrolled in a pregnancy study. The CDR3 runs from the conserved cysteine through the conserved F or W. A D gene is named only where the DNA matches it firmly. Not every row has a clone size; where given, it reads once, few, many or a size class.

D gene: NA
J gene: TRBJ1-1
clone size: NA
V gene: TRBV2
CDR3 protein: CASSVPPGGAFF
CDR3 DNA: TGTGCCAGCAGTGTTCCCCCGGGGGGAGCTTTCTTT

D gene: NA
J gene: TRBJ1-1
clone size: NA
V gene: TRBV7-9
CDR3 protein: CASRSGGPGLEAFF
CDR3 DNA: TGTGCCAGCAGGAGCGGGGGCCCCGGACTTGAAGCTTTCTTT

D gene: NA
J gene: TRBJ2-5
clone size: NA
V gene: TRBV7-3
CDR3 protein: CASSLSGEETQYF
CDR3 DNA: TGTGCCAGCAGCTTGTCGGGGGAGGAGACCCAGTACTTC

D gene: TRBD2
J gene: TRBJ2-3
clone size: NA
V gene: TRBV9
CDR3 protein: CASSPSGFSTDTQYF
CDR3 DNA: TGTGCCAGCAGCCCTAGCGGATTTAGCACAGATACGCAGTATTTT

D gene: TRBD2
J gene: TRBJ2-3
clone size: NA
V gene: TRBV25-1
CDR3 protein: CASSGGAGSTDTQYF
CDR3 DNA: TGTGCCAGCAGCGGGGGAGCGGGGTCCACAGATACGCAGTATTTT

D gene: TRBD1
J gene: TRBJ1-4
clone size: NA
V gene: TRBV7-9
CDR3 protein: CASSLGLGQSNEKLFF
CDR3 DNA: TGTGCCAGCAGCTTAGGGCTGGGACAGTCTAATGAAAAACTGTTTTTT

D gene: TRBD1
J gene: TRBJ2-7
clone size: NA
V gene: TRBV28
CDR3 protein: CASSSFDARDRSHGQYF
CDR3 DNA: TGTGCCAGCAGTTCCTTTGACGCCCGGGACAGGAGCCATGGGCAGTACTTC

D gene: NA
J gene: TRBJ2-7
clone size: NA
V gene: TRBV11-2
CDR3 protein: CASSPTPYEQYF
CDR3 DNA: TGTGCCAGCAGCCCAACTCCCTACGAGCAGTACTTC

D gene: NA
J gene: TRBJ1-4
clone size: NA
V gene: TRBV10-1
CDR3 protein: CASSVLTPSQVTNEKLFF
CDR3 DNA: TGCGCCAGCAGTGTGCTCACTCCCTCCCAGGTAACTAATGAAAAACTGTTTTTT

D gene: TRBD1
J gene: TRBJ1-4
clone size: NA
V gene: TRBV9
CDR3 protein: CASSVGGGGEKLFF
CDR3 DNA: TGTGCCAGCAGCGTAGGAGGGGGCGGTGAAAAACTGTTTTTT

D gene: NA
J gene: TRBJ1-2
clone size: once
V gene: TRBV9
CDR3 protein: CASSPSTGSGYTF
CDR3 DNA: TGTGCCAGCAGCCCTTCTACCGGGAGCGGCTACACCTTC

D gene: TRBD2
J gene: TRBJ2-5
clone size: NA
V gene: TRBV19
CDR3 protein: CASRKRDRYQETQYF
CDR3 DNA: TGTGCCAGTCGAAAGCGGGACCGGTACCAAGAGACCCAGTACTTC

D gene: NA
J gene: TRBJ1-2
clone size: NA
V gene: TRBV4-3
CDR3 protein: CASSQEMRYGYTF
CDR3 DNA: TGCGCCAGCAGCCAAGAGATGAGATATGGCTACACCTTC

D gene: TRBD1
J gene: TRBJ2-3
clone size: NA
V gene: TRBV6-1
CDR3 protein: CASSEQPGQGADTQYF
CDR3 DNA: TGTGCCAGCAGTGAGCAACCGGGACAGGGCGCAGATACGCAGTATTTT